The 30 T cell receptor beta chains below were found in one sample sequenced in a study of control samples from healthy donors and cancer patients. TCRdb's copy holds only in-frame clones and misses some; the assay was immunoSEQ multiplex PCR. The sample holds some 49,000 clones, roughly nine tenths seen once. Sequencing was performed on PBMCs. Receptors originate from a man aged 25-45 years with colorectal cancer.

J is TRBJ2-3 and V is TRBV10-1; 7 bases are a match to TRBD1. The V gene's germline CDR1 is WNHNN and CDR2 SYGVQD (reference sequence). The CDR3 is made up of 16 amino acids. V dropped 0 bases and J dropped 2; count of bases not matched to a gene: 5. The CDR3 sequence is CASSESTGYYTDTQYF. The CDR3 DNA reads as TGCGCCAGCAGTGAGTCGACAGGGTACTACACAGATACGCAGTATTTT.

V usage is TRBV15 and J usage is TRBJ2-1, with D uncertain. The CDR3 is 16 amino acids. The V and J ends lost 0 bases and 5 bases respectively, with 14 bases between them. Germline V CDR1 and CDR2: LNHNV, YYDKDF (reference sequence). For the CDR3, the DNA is TGTGCCACCAGCAGAGATATGATTAGTCCGGACAATGAGCAGTTCTTC. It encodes CATSRDMISPDNEQFF.

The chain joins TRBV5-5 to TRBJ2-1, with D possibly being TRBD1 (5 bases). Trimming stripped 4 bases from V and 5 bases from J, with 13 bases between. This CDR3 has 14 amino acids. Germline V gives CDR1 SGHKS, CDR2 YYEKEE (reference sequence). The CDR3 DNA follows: TGTGCCAGCAGCCTTGGACACGCAAACAATGAGCAGTTCTTC. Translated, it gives CASSLGHANNEQFF.

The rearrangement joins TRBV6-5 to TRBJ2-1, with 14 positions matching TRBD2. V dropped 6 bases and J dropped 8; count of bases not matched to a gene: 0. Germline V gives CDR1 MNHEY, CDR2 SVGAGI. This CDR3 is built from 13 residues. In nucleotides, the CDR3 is TGTGCCAGCAGGACTAGCGGGGGGGATGAGCAGTTCTTC. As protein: CASRTSGGDEQFF.

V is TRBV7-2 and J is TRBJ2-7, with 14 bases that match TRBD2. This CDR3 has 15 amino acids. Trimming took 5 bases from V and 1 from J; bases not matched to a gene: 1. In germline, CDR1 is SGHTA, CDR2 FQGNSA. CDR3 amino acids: CASSRTSGGSYEQYV. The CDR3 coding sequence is TGTGCCAGCAGCCGGACTAGCGGGGGGTCCTACGAGCAGTACGTC.

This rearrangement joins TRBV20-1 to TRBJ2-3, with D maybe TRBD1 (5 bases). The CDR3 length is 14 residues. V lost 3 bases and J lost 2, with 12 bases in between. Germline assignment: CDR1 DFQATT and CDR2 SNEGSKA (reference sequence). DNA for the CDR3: TGCAGTGCTAGTTCGGCAGGGTCCACAGATACGCAGTATTTT. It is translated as CSASSAGSTDTQYF.

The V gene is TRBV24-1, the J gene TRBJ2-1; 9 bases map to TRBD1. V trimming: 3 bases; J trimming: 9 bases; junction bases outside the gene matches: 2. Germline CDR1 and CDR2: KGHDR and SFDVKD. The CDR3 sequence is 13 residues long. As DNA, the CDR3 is TGTGCCACCAGTGATCACAGGGGGCGTGAGCAGTTCTTC. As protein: CATSDHRGREQFF.

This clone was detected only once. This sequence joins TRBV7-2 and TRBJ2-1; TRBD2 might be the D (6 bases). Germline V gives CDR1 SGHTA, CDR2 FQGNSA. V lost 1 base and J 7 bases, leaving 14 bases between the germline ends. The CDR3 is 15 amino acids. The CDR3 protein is CASSLVGGSWNEQFF. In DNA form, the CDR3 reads TGTGCCAGCAGCTTAGTCGGGGGTAGCTGGAATGAGCAGTTCTTC.

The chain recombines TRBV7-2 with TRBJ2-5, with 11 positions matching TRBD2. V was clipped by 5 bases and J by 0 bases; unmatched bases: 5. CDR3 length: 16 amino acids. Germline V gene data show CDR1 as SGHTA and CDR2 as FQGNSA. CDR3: CASSPRLAGYQETQYF. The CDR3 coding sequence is TGTGCCAGCAGCCCACGACTAGCGGGGTACCAAGAGACCCAGTACTTC.

The CDR3 protein is CASRLGGTDTQYF. The CDR3, as DNA: TGTGCCAGCAGACTGGGGGGGACAGATACGCAGTATTTT. The V gene is TRBV6-5, the J gene TRBJ2-3, with TRBD2 matching over 7 bases. The V and J ends lost 6 bases and 3 bases, in that order; junction bases with no gene match: 3. This CDR3 spans 13 amino acids. Germline loops: CDR1 MNHEY, CDR2 SVGAGI.

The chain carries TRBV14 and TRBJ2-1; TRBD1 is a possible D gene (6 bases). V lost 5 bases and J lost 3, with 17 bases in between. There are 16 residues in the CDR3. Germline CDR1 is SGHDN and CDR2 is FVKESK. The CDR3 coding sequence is TGTGCCAGCAGCGACTCGGGACACCACTTCTACAATGAGCAGTTCTTC. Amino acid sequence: CASSDSGHHFYNEQFF.

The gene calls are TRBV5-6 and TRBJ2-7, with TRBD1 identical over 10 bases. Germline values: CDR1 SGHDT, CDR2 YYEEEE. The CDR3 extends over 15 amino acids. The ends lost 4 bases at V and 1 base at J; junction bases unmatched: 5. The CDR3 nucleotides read TGTGCCAGCAGCGCGGGACAGGGGAGATCCTACGAGCAGTACGTC. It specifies CASSAGQGRSYEQYV.

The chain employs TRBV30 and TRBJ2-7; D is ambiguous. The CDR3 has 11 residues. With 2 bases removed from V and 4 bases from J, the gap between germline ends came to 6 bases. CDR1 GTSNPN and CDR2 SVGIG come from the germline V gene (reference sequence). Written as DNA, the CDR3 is TGTGCCTGGAGTAAAGCTTACGAGCAGTACTTC. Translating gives CAWSKAYEQYF.

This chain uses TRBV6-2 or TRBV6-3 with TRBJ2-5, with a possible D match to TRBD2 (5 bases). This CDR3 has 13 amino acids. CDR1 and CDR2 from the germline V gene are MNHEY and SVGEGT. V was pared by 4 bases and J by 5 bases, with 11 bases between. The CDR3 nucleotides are TGTGCCAGCAGTTTAAGGGAGAGCGAGACCCAGTACTTC. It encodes CASSLRESETQYF.

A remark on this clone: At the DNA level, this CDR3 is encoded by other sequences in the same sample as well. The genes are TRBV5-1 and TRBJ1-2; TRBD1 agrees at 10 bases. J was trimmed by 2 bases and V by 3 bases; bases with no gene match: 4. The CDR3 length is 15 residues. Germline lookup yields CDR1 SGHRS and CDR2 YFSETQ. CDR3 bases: TGCGCCAGCAGCTCACGACAGGGGGCGAACTATGGCTACACCTTC. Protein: CASSSRQGANYGYTF.

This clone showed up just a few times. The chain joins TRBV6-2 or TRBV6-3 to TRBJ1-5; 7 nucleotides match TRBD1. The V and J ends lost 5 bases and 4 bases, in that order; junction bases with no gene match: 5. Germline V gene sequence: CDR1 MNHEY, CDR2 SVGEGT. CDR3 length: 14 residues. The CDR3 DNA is TGTGCCAGCAGTCTTTACAGGGGAAATCAGCCCCAGCATTTT. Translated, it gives CASSLYRGNQPQHF.

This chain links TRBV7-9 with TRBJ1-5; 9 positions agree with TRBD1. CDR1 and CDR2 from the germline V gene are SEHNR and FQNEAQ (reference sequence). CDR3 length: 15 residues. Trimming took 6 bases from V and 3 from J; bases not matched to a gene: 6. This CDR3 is CASSLTGGPNQPQHF. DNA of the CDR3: TGTGCCAGCAGTCTTACAGGGGGCCCCAATCAGCCCCAGCATTTT.

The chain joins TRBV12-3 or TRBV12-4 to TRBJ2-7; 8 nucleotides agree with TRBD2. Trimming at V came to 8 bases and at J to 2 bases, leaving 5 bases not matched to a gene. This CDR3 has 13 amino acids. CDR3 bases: TGTGCCAGCGGTGTAGCGGGGCCCTACGAGCAGTACTTC. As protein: CASGVAGPYEQYF.

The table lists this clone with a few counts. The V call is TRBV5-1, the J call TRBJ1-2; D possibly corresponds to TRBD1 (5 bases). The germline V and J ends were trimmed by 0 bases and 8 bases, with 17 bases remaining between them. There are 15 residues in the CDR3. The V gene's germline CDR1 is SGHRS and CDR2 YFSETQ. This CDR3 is CASSLAGTREGGYTF. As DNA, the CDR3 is TGCGCCAGCAGCTTGGCCGGGACGCGGGAGGGCGGCTACACCTTC.

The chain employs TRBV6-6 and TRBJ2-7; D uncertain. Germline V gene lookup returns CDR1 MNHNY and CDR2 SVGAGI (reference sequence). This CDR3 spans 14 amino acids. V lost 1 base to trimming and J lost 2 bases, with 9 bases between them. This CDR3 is CASSYYGPPYEQYF. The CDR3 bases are TGTGCCAGCAGTTACTACGGCCCCCCCTACGAGCAGTACTTC.

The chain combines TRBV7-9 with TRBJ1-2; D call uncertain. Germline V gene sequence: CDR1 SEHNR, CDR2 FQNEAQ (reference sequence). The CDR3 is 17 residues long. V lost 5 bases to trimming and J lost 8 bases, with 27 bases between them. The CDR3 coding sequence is TGTGCCAGCAGCCCCATTGAAGGTATTTTATTGATGACGGGCTACACCTTC. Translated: CASSPIEGILLMTGYTF.

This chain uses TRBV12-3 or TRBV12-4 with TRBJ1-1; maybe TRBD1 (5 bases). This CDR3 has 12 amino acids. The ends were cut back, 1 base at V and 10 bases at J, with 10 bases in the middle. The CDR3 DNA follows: TGTGCCAGCAGTTTAGGGGGGGAAGCAGCTTTCTTT. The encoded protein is CASSLGGEAAFF.

CDR3 nucleotide sequence: TGCGCCAGCAGCCACTTAGAAGGTGGGGAGCAGTTCTTC. Translated, it gives CASSHLEGGEQFF. This chain uses TRBV4-1 with TRBJ2-1; D gene ambiguous. The CDR3 is made up of 13 amino acids. Per the germline V gene, CDR1 is MGHRA and CDR2 is YSYEKL. Between the trimmed V and J ends, which lost 3 bases and 10 bases, there was a span of 13 bases.

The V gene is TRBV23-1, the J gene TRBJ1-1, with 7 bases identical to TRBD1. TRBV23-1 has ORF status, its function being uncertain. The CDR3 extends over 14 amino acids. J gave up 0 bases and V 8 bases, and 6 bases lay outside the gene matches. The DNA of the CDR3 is TGCGCCAGCTCCTCGACAGGGTTGAACACTGAAGCTTTCTTT. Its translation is CASSSTGLNTEAFF.

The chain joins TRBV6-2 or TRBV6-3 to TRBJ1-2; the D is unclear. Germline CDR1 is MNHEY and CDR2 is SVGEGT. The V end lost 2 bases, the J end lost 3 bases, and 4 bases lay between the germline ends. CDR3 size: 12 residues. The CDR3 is CASSYRDYGYTF. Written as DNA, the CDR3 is TGTGCCAGCAGTTACAGAGACTATGGCTACACCTTC.

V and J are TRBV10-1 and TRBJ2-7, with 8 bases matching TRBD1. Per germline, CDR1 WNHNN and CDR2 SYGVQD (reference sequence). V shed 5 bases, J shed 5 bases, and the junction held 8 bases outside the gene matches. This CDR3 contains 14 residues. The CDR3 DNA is TGCGCCAGCAGTCCAGGGGGCAGGGTCCACGAGCAGTACTTC. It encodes CASSPGGRVHEQYF.

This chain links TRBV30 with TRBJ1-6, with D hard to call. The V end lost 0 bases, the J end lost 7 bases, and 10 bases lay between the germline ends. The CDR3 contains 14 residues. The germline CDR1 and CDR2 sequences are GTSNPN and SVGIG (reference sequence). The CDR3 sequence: CAWSVSDPNSPLHF. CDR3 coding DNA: TGTGCCTGGAGTGTATCTGACCCGAATTCACCCCTCCACTTT.

Here the CDR3 reads CASSQTAGDTDTQYF. The CDR3 region has the DNA TGTGCCAGCAGCCAAACAGCGGGGGACACAGATACGCAGTATTTT. The V call is TRBV3-1 (or the pseudogene TRBV3-2), the J call TRBJ2-3, with 8 bases that match TRBD2. V dropped 2 bases and J dropped 2; count of bases not matched to a gene: 3. Germline V gene sequence: CDR1 LGHDT, CDR2 YNNKEL (reference sequence). The CDR3 consists of 15 residues.

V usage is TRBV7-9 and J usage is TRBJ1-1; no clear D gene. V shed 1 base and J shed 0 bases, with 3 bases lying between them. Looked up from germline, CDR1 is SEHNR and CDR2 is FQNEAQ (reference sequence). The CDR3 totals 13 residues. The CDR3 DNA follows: TGTGCCAGCAGCTTAGAGGTGAACACTGAAGCTTTCTTT. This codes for CASSLEVNTEAFF.

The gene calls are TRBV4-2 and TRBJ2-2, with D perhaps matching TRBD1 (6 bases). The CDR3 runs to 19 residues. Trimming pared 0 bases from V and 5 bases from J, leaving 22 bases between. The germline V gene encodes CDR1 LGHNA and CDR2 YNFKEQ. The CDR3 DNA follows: TGTGCCAGCAGCCAAGATTTCGGGACAACGTCAAGGAGGACCGGGGAGCTGTTTTTT. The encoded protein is CASSQDFGTTSRRTGELFF.